This TCR beta chain appears in the sequencing data of a study of cytomegalovirus exposure and HLA in healthy donors. Whole-study findings and limits: It was reported that the classifier diagnosed cytomegalovirus status with high specificity and sensitivity in both the original and validation cohorts. The study had only CMV serostatus as immune exposure information.

This clone was found a few times. Its antigen is unidentified. PCR was performed using 60 Vbeta and 13 Jbeta primers. Per the authors' pipeline: Later reanalysis found around 80 million unique TCR beta chains, around 10 million of them shared. The data were produced by immunoSEQ multiplex PCR, yet TCRdb's version contains in-frame clones alone and is incomplete. D and trimming were read from the DNA, whereas the V and J calls and clone size are those reported in that table. Among some 130,000 clones listed, approximately 81% were seen once. These donors counted as nominally healthy when sampled, but unrecorded immune exposures were likely. Sequencing used PBMCs. The clonotype comes from a male donor in good health and CMV-seronegative.

CDR3 loop: CASSPSGRFRYEQYF. CDR3 sequence (DNA): TGTGCCAGCAGCCCCAGCGGGAGATTCCGCTACGAGCAGTACTTC. The genes are TRBV27 and TRBJ2-7; TRBD2 agrees at 8 bases. CDR3 length: 15 residues. Germline lookup yields CDR1 MNHEY and CDR2 SMNVEV (reference sequence). Germline trimming cut 6 bases from V and 3 bases from J; bases unmatched to any gene: 10.